Listed below are T cell receptor beta chains from one sample, sequenced in a study of T-cell reconstitution after alpha-beta-depleted transplantation in children. TCRdb reprocessed the PCR reads with MiXCR, giving one entry per CDR3 protein. The sample includes some 840,000 distinct CDR3 sequences, less than 20% of them seen just once. This material consisted of PBMCs, mostly from graft donor cells, taken 360 days after TCRalphabeta/CD19-depleted stem cell transplant. The source of these receptors is a male patient between 5 and 17 years old who had a stem cell transplant for acute lymphoblastic leukemia, so the T cells may come from the graft donor. CDR3s include the opening cysteine and the closing phenylalanine or tryptophan. Each record gives: D gene, V gene, J gene, clone size, CDR3 DNA, CDR3 protein. A D gene is named only where the DNA matches it firmly. A row's size may be missing; if present it is once, few, many or a size class.

.,TRBV6-1,TRBJ1-3,.,TGTGCCAGCAGTGAGATCTCTGGAAACACCATATATTTT,CASSEISGNTIYF
.,TRBV6-4,TRBJ2-1,few,TGTGCCAGCAGGGGAGATGTGCAGTTCTTC,CASRGDVQFF
.,TRBV24-1,TRBJ2-1,.,TGTGCCACCAGTGAAGGGAGAAGTGAGCAGTTCTTC,CATSEGRSEQFF
.,TRBV4-1,TRBJ2-7,few,TGCGCCAGCAGCCAAGACCCAGGGGGGTTCTACGAGCAGTACTTC,CASSQDPGGFYEQYF
TRBD2,TRBV20-1,TRBJ2-7,few,TGCAGTGCCCCCCCACTAGCGGCCATACCCTACGAGCAGTACTTC,CSAPPLAAIPYEQYF
TRBD2,TRBV27,TRBJ2-7,.,TGTGCCAGCAGTAATCACCTAGCGGGAGGGAGTGAGCAGTACTTC,CASSNHLAGGSEQYF
.,TRBV3-1,TRBJ2-2,few,TGTGCCAGCAGCCCATACCCGGGACTCACCGGGGAGCTGTTTTTT,CASSPYPGLTGELFF
.,TRBV2,TRBJ1-1,.,TGTGCCAGCAGTGTTTACGGACCGAGCAGTGAAGCTTTCTTT,CASSVYGPSSEAFF
TRBD2,TRBV29-1,TRBJ2-1,.,TGCAGCGTTGTTCGGGAGGCCTCCTACAATGAGCAGTTCTTC,CSVVREASYNEQFF
.,TRBV12-3/TRBV12-4,TRBJ2-2,.,TGTGCCACGAAGTGGCTAGCTGTCACCGGGGAGCTGTTTTTT,CATKWLAVTGELFF
TRBD1,TRBV7-8,TRBJ2-7,few,TGTGCCAGCAGCTTTGCACAGGGGGCCTACGAGCAGTACTTC,CASSFAQGAYEQYF
TRBD1,TRBV29-1,TRBJ2-7,.,TGCAGCGTTTACAATAGGACAGGGAAGACCTACGAGCAGTACTTC,CSVYNRTGKTYEQYF
TRBD2,TRBV9,TRBJ2-1,few,TGTGCCAGCAGCCGGACTAGCGAGGGACACAATGAGCAGTTCTTC,CASSRTSEGHNEQFF
.,TRBV7-2,TRBJ2-7,few,TGTGCCAGCACCCCGGGGCCTTACTACGAGCAGTACTTC,CASTPGPYYEQYF
.,TRBV20-1,TRBJ2-2,.,TGCAGTGCTAGAGGGGGGCAAGCTACCGGGGAGCTGTTTTTT,CSARGGQATGELFF
.,TRBV7-2,TRBJ1-4,.,TGTGCCAGCAGCTTAGAAACAGGGAGTGAAAAACTGTTTTTT,CASSLETGSEKLFF
TRBD2,TRBV18,TRBJ2-7,.,TGTGCCAGCTCACCATTTGCGGCTAGCGGGATCTACGAGCAGTACTTC,CASSPFAASGIYEQYF
.,TRBV4-2,TRBJ2-5,.,TGTGCCAGCAGCCAAGATGGGGACGGGGAGACCCAGTACTTC,CASSQDGDGETQYF
.,TRBV20-1,TRBJ2-1,few,TGCAGTGCTGCCTTCGAGACTGGCTACAATGAGCAGTTCTTC,CSAAFETGYNEQFF
.,TRBV5-1,TRBJ2-5,few,TGCGCCAGCAGCTTGGTGACAGGCGGGCTGGAGACCCAGTACTTC,CASSLVTGGLETQYF
TRBD2,TRBV7-2,TRBJ2-1,few,TGTGCCAGCAGCTTTGGGGCGGGAGGGTTGAATGAGCAGTTCTTC,CASSFGAGGLNEQFF
TRBD1,TRBV5-1,TRBJ2-1,few,TGCGCCAGCCGACGGACAGGGCTCCATGAGCAGTTCTTC,CASRRTGLHEQFF
.,TRBV5-5,TRBJ2-3,.,TGTGCCAGCAGTACCGGGACCTACACAGATACGCAGTATTTT,CASSTGTYTDTQYF
.,TRBV5-1,TRBJ1-1,few,TGCGCCAGCAGCGTTGGGGATGTCACTGAAGCTTTCTTT,CASSVGDVTEAFF
.,TRBV5-1,TRBJ1-2,.,TGCGCCAGCAGCTCGGCAGCAGGGGCAGGTGGCTACACCTTC,CASSSAAGAGGYTF